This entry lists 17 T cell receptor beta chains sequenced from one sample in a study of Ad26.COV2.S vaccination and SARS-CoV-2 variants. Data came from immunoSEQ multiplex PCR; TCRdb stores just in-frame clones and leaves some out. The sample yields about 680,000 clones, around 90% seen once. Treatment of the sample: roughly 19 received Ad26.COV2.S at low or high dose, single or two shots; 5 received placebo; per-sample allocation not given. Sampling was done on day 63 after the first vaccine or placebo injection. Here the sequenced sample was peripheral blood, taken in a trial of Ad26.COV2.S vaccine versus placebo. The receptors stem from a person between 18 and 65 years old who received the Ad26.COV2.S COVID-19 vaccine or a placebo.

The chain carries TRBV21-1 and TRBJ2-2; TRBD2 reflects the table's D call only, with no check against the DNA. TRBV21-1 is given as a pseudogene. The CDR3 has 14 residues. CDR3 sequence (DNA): TGTGCCAGCAGCAAAAAAACTAGACACCGGGGAGCTGTTTTT. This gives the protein CASSKKTRHRGAVF.

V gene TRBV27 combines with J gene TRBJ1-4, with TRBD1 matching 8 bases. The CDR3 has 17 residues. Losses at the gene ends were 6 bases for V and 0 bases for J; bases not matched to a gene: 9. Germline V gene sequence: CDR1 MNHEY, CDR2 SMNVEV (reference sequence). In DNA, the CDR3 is TGTGCCAGCAGAGGGACAGGAACTACCACAACTAATGAAAAACTGTTTTTT. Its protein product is CASRGTGTTTTNEKLFF.

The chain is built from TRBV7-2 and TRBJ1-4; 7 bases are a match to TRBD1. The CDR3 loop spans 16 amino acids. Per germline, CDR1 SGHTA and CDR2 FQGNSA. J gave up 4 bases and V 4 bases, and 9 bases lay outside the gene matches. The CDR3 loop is CASSSRRQGHNEKLFF. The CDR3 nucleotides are TGTGCCAGCAGCTCCCGTCGACAGGGCCATAATGAAAAACTGTTTTTT.

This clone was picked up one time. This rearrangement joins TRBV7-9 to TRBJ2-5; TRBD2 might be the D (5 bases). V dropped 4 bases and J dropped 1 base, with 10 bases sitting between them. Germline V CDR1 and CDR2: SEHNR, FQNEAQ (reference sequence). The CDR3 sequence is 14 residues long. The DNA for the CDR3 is TGTGCCAGCAGCTCACCGGGATTCCAAGAGACCCAGTACTTC. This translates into CASSSPGFQETQYF.

The CDR3 spells CAWNLQGDQPQHF. The CDR3 nucleotides are TGTGCCTGGAATTTACAGGGGGACCAGCCCCAGCATTTT. The chain couples TRBV30 to TRBJ1-5; 8 bases are a match to TRBD1. CDR1 is GTSNPN, CDR2 SVGIG, per germline (reference sequence). The CDR3 has 13 residues. The V gene end was trimmed by 4 bases and the J gene end by 7 bases; junction bases not matched to a gene: 6. The full variable domain, with the rest looked up from reference TRBV30 and TRBJ1-5, is SQTIHQWPATLVQPVGSPLSLECTVEGTSNPNLYWYRQAAGRGLQLLFYSVGIGQISSEVPQNLSASRPQDRQFILSSKKLLLSDSGFYLCAWNLQGDQPQHFGDGTRLSIL.

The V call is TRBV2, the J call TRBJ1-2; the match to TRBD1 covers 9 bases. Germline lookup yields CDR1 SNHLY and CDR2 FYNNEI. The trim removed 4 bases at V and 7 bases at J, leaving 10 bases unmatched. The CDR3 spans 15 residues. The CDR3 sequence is CASSGRDRVGSGYTF. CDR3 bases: TGTGCCAGCAGTGGTCGGGACAGGGTAGGGTCTGGCTACACCTTC.

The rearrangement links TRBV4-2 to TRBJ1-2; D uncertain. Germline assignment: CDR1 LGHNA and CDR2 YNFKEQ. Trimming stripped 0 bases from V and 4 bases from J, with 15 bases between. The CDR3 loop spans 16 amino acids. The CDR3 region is CASSQDVGTTLYGYTF. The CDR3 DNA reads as TGTGCCAGCAGCCAAGATGTAGGAACCACTCTCTATGGCTACACCTTC.

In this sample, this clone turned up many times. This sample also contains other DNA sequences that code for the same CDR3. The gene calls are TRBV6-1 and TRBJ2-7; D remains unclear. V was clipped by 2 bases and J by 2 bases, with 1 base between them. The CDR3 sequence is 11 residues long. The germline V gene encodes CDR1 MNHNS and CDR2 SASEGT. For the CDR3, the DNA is TGTGCCAGCAGTGAACCCTACGAGCAGTACTTC. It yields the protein CASSEPYEQYF.

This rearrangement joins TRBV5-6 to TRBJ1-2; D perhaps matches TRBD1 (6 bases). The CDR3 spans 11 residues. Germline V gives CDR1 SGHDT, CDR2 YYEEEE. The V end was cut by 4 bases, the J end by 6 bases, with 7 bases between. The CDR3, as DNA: TGTGCCAGCAGCCACAGGGATGGCTACACCTTC. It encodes CASSHRDGYTF.

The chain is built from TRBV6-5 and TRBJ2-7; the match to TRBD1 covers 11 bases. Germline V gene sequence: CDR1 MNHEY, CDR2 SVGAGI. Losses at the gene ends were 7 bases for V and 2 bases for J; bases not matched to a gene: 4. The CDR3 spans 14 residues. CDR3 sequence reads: CASIRTGGAYEQYF. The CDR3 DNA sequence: TGTGCCAGCATTAGGACAGGGGGCGCCTACGAGCAGTACTTC.

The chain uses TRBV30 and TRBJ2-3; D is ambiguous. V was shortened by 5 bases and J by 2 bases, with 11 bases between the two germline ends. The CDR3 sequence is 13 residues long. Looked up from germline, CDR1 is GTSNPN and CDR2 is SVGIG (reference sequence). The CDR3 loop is CAWWTGYTDTQYF. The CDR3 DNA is TGTGCCTGGTGGACGGGTTACACAGATACGCAGTATTTT.

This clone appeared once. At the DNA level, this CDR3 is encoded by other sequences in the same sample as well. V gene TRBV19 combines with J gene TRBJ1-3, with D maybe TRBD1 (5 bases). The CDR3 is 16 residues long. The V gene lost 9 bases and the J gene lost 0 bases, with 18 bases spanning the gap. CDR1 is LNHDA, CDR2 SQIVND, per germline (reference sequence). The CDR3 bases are TGTGCCAGCTCCTCCGGGACCGCCTACTCTGGAAACACCATATATTTT. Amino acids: CASSSGTAYSGNTIYF.

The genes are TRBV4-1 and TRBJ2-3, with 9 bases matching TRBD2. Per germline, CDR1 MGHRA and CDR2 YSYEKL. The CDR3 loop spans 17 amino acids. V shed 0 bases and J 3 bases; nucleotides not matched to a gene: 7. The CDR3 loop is CASSQELSLAGTDTQYF. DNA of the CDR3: TGCGCCAGCAGCCAAGAATTGAGCCTAGCGGGGACAGATACGCAGTATTTT.

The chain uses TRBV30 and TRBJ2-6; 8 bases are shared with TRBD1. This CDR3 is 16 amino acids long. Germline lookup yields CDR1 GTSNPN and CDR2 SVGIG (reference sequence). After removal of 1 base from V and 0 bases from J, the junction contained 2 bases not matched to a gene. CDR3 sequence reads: CAWSGDRPSGANVLTF. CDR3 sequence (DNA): TGTGCCTGGAGTGGGGACAGGCCCTCTGGGGCCAACGTCCTGACTTTC.

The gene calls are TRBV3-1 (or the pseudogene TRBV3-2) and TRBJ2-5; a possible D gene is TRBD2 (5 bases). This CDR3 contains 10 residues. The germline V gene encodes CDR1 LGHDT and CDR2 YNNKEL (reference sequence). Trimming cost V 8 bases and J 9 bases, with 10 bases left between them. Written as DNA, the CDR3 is TGTGCCAGCGGGCGGGCGGCCCAGTACTTC. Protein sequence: CASGRAAQYF.

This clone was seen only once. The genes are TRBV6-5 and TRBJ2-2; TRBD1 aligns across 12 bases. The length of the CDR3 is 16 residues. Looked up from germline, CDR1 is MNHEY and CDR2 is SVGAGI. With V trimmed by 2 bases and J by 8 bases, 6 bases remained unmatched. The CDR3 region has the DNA TGTGCCAGCAGTTACGGGACAGGGGGCGGAACTGGGGAGCTGTTTTTT. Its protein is CASSYGTGGGTGELFF.

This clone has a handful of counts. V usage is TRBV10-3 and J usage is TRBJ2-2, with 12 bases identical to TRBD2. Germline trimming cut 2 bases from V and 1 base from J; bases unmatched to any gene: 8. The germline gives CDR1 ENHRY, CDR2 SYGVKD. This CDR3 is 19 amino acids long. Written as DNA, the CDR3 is TGTGCCATCAGTGAGAGACTAGCGGGGGCCGCCGGGAACACCGGGGAGCTGTTTTTT. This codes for CAISERLAGAAGNTGELFF.